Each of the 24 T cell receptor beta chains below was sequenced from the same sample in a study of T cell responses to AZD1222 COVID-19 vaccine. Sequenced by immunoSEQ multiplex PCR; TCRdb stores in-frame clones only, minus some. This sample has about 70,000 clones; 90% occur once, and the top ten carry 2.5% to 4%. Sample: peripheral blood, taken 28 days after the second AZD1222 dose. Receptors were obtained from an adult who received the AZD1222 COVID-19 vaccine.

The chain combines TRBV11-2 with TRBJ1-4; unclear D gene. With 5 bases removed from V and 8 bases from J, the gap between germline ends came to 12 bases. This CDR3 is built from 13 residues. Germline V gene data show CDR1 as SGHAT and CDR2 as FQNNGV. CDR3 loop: CASSPGVVEKLFF. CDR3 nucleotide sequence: TGTGCCAGCAGCCCTGGGGTGGTAGAAAAACTGTTTTTT.

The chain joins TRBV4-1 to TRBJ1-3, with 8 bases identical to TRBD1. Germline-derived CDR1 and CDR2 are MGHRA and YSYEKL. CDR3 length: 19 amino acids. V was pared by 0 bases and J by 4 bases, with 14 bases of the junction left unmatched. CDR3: CASSQDIPGQEFWGNTIYF. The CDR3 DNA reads TGCGCCAGCAGCCAAGATATCCCGGGACAGGAATTCTGGGGAAACACCATATATTTT.

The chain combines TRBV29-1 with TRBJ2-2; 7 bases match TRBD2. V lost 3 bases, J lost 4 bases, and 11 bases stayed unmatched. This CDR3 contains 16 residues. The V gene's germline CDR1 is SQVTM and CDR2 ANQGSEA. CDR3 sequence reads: CSVELRGFRGTGELFF. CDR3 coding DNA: TGCAGCGTTGAGTTGCGGGGGTTCCGGGGCACCGGGGAGCTGTTTTTT.

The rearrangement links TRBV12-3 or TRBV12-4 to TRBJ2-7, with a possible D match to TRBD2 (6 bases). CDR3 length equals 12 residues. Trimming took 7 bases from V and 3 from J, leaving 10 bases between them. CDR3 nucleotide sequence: TGTGCCAGCAATTCCGGGAGCTACGAGCAGTACTTC. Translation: CASNSGSYEQYF.

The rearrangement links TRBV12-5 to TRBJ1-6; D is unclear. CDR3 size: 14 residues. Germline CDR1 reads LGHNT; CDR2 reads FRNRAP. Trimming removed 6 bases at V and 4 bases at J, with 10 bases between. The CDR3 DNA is TGTGCTAGTGGCACCGGGATATATAATTCACCCCTCCACTTT. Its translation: CASGTGIYNSPLHF.

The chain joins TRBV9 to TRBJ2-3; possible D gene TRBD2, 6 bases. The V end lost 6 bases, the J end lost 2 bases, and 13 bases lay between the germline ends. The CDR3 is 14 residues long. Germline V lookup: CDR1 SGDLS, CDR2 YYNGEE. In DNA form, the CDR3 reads TGTGCCAGCACCCCGGGACTTTACACAGATACGCAGTATTTT. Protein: CASTPGLYTDTQYF. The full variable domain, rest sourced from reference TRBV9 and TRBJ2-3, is DSGVTQTPKHLITATGQRVTLRCSPRSGDLSVYWYQQSLDQGLQFLIQYYNGEERAKGNILERFSAQQFPDLHSELNLSSLELGDSALYFCASTPGLYTDTQYFGPGTRLTVL.

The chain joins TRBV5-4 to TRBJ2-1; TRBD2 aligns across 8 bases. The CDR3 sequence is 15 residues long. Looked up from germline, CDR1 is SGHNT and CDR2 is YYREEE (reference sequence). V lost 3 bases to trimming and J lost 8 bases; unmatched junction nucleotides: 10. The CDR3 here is CASSYFTGTSHEQFF. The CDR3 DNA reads TGTGCCAGCAGCTATTTTACCGGGACTAGTCATGAGCAGTTCTTC. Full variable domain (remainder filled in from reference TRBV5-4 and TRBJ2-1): ETGVTQSPTHLIKTRGQQVTLRCSSQSGHNTVSWYQQALGQGPQFIFQYYREEENGRGNFPPRFSGLQFPNYSSELNVNALELDDSALYLCASSYFTGTSHEQFFGPGTRLTVL.

CDR3 coding DNA: TGTGCCAGCAGCGGGGGGACAGGGGGCGTGAACACTGAAGCTTTCTTT. Its translation: CASSGGTGGVNTEAFF. The chain links TRBV5-5 to TRBJ1-1; 12 nucleotides align to TRBD1. The V segment lost 4 bases and the J segment 0 bases; nucleotides outside the gene matches: 4. Per germline, CDR1 SGHKS and CDR2 YYEKEE (reference sequence). The CDR3 has 16 residues.

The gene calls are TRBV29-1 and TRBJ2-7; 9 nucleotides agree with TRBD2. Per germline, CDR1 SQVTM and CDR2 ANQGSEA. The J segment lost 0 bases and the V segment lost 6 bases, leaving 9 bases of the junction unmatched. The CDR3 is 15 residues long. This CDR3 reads CSVTSGYRGSYEQYF. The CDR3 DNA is TGCAGCGTGACTAGCGGCTACCGGGGCTCCTACGAGCAGTACTTC.

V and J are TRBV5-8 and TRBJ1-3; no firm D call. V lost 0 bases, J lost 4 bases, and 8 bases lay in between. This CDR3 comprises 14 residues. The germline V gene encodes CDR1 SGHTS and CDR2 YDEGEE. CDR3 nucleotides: TGTGCCAGCAGCTTGGTCACGGGGGGAAACACCATATATTTT. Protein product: CASSLVTGGNTIYF.

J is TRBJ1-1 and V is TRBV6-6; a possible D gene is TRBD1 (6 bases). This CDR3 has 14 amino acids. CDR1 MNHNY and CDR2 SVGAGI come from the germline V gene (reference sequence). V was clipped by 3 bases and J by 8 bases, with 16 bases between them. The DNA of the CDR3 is TGTGCCAGCAGTTATGAAGGGGGGGCGGGAGAAGCTTTCTTT. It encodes CASSYEGGAGEAFF.

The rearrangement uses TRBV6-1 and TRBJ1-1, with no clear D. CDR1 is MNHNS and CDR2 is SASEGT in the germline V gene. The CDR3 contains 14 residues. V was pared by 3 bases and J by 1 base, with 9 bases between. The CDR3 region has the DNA TGTGCCAGCAGTGATTACGGCAGGAACACTGAAGCTTTCTTT. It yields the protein CASSDYGRNTEAFF.

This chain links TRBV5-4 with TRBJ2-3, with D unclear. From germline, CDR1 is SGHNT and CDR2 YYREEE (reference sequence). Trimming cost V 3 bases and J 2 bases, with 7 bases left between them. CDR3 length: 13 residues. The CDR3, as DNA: TGTGCCAGCAGCTGGCCTTCCACAGATACGCAGTATTTT. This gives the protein CASSWPSTDTQYF.

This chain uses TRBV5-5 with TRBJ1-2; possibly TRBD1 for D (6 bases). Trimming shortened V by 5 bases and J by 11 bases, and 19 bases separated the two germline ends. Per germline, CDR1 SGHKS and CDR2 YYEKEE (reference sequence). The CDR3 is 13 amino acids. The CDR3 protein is CASRTGSTGKYTF. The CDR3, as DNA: TGTGCCAGCAGGACCGGATCAACAGGGAAATACACCTTC.

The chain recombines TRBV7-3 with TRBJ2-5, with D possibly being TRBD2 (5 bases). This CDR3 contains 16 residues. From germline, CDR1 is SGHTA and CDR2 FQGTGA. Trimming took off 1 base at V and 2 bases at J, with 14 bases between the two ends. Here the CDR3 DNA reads TGTGCCAGCAGCTTAAAATGGTGGGAGAGGCAAGAGACCCAGTACTTC. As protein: CASSLKWWERQETQYF.

CDR3 loop: CASSLVGRQETQYF. For the CDR3, the DNA is TGTGCCAGCAGCTTAGTGGGCCGGCAGGAGACCCAGTACTTC. The chain employs TRBV11-3 and TRBJ2-5, with D unclear. V was pared by 1 base and J by 5 bases, with 11 bases between. The germline V gene has CDR1 SGHNT and CDR2 YENEEA. The CDR3 has 14 amino acids. Using reference TRBV11-3 and TRBJ2-5 for the parts outside the CDR3, the full variable domain is EAGVVQSPRYKIIEKKQPVAFWCNPISGHNTLYWYLQNLGQGPELLIRYENEEAVDDSQLPKDRFSAERLKGVDSTLKIQPAELGDSAVYLCASSLVGRQETQYFGPGTRLLVL.

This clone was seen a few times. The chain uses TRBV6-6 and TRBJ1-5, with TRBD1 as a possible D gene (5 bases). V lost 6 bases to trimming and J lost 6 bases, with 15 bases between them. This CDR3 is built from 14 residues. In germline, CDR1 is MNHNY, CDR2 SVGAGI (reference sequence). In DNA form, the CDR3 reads TGTGCCAGCAGCCTAGCAGGGTACGGTCAGCCCCAGCATTTT. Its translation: CASSLAGYGQPQHF.

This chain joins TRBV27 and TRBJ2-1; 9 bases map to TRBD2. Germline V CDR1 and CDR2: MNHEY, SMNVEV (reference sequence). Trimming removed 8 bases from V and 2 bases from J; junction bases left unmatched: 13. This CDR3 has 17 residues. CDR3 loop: CASGRLSGRGAYNEQFF. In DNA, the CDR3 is TGTGCCAGCGGCAGACTTAGCGGGAGAGGGGCCTACAATGAGCAGTTCTTC.

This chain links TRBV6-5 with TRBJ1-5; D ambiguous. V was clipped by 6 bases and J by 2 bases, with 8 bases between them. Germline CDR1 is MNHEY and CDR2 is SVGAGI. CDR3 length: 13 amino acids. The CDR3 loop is CASRLSGNQPQHF. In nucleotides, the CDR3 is TGTGCCAGCAGATTGTCGGGCAATCAGCCCCAGCATTTT.

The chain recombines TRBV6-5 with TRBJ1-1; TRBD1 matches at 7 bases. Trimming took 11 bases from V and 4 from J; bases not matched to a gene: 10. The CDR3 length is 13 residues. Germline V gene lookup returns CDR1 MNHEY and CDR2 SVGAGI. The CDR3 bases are TGTGCCGTTCAGACAGGGCTTCGCACTGAAGCTTTCTTT. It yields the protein CAVQTGLRTEAFF.

The CDR3 DNA follows: TGTGCCAGCACCCGTGGGGATCCGGGCACCGGGGAGCTGTTTTTT. Encoded protein: CASTRGDPGTGELFF. The chain employs TRBV11-3 and TRBJ2-2; no definite D call. CDR1 and CDR2 (germline): SGHNT, YENEEA. The CDR3 totals 15 residues. Trimming took off 7 bases at V and 4 bases at J, with 16 bases between the two ends.

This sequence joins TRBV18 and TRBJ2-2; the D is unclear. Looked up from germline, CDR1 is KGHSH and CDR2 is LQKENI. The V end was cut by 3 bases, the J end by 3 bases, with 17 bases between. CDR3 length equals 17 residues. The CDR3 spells CASSPLASLGDTGELFF. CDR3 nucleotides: TGTGCCAGCTCACCTCTCGCCAGCCTGGGTGACACCGGGGAGCTGTTTTTT.

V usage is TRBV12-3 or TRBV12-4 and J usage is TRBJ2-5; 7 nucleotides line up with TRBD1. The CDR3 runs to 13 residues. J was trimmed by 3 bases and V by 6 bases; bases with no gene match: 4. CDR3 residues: CASSATGEETQYF. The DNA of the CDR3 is TGTGCCAGCAGCGCTACAGGGGAAGAGACCCAGTACTTC.

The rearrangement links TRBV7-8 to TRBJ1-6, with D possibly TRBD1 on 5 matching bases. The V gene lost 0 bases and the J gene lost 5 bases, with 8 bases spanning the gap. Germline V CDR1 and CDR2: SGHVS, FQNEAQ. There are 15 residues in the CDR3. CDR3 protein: CASSLAGTDNSPLHF. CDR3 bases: TGTGCCAGCAGCTTAGCCGGGACGGATAATTCACCCCTCCACTTT.